The clone carrying this T cell receptor beta chain was picked up many times. Its antigen is still unknown. The time point: persistent/refractory GD, antithyroid drugs over 5 years with positive TRAb. PBMC RNA was the source of the TCR library. Trimming stripped 6 bases from V and 6 bases from J, with 8 bases between. The CDR3 runs to 11 residues. The germline V gene encodes CDR1 ENHRY and CDR2 SYGVKD. The data were taken from a study of regulatory T cells in long-lasting Graves disease. To make TCR beta libraries, researchers used iRepertoire HTBI primers and Arm-PCR of CDR3 regions. TCRdb re-called the multiplex PCR reads with MiXCR, one entry per CDR3 protein. The sample consists of roughly 500,000 distinct CDR3 sequences, around 21% of them appearing once. General study points: Lower TCR diversity characterized persistent Graves' patients relative to newly diagnosed patients.

The chain uses TRBV10-3 and TRBJ1-2; D perhaps matches TRBD1 (5 bases). This clonotype was obtained from a female donor with Graves disease. The input for sequencing was peripheral blood mononuclear cells (PBMCs), taken when the disease was refractory, from a patient treated with antithyroid drugs. The CDR3 nucleotides are TGTGCCATCAGAGGGACGGATGGCTACACCTTC. Its protein product is CAIRGTDGYTF.